These 19 T cell receptor beta chains came from one sample sequenced in a study of blood T cell repertoires in COVID-19. Some clones are missing from TCRdb's copy, which holds only in-frame ones; the method was immunoSEQ multiplex PCR. The table has 200,000 to 300,000 clones, 70% to 90% seen once. Sequenced input: PBMCs or T cells enriched from blood (not recorded which). These receptors all stem from a man aged 50-59 years who had been exposed to COVID-19.

The J gene is TRBJ1-1, the V gene TRBV5-1, with a tentative D call TRBD1 (5 bases). Trimming removed 0 bases at V and 8 bases at J, with 11 bases between. The CDR3 spans 13 residues. The germline V gene encodes CDR1 SGHRS and CDR2 YFSETQ. DNA of the CDR3: TGCGCCAGCAGCTTGGATATCAGGGCGGAAGCTTTCTTT. Protein: CASSLDIRAEAFF.

V is TRBV5-1 and J is TRBJ1-6, with 8 bases that match TRBD1. Germline lookup yields CDR1 SGHRS and CDR2 YFSETQ. The CDR3 has 15 residues. With V trimmed by 3 bases and J by 5 bases, 4 bases remained unmatched. The DNA of the CDR3 is TGCGCCAGCAGCTCAACGGGACAGGATAATTCACCCCTCCACTTT. The encoded protein is CASSSTGQDNSPLHF.

V and J are TRBV6-2 or TRBV6-3 and TRBJ2-3; D might be TRBD2 (5 bases). The ends were cut back, 0 bases at V and 1 base at J, with 14 bases in the middle. Germline V gene data show CDR1 as MNHEY and CDR2 as SVGEGT. The CDR3 spans 17 residues. The CDR3 DNA is TGTGCCAGCAGTTACTCGATAAGAGGGAGTGGCACAGATACGCAGTATTTT. Translated: CASSYSIRGSGTDTQYF.

This clone was detected only once. The chain carries TRBV18 and TRBJ1-6; perhaps TRBD1 as D (5 bases). V was shortened by 3 bases and J by 7 bases, with 16 bases between the two germline ends. This CDR3 contains 16 residues. Looked up from germline, CDR1 is KGHSH and CDR2 is LQKENI. The CDR3 loop is CASSPRTGTENSPLHF. CDR3 DNA sequence: TGTGCCAGCTCACCTAGGACCGGGACTGAGAATTCACCCCTCCACTTT. The full variable domain, in which reference TRBV18 and TRBJ1-6 provide the parts outside the CDR3, is NAGVMQNPRHLVRRRGQEARLRCSPMKGHSHVYWYRQLPEEGLKFMVYLQKENIIDESGMPKERFSAEFPKEGPSILRIQQVVRGDSAAYFCASSPRTGTENSPLHFGNGTRLTVT.

The J gene is TRBJ1-5, the V gene TRBV15; D is possibly TRBD1 (5 bases). Trimming took off 5 bases at V and 0 bases at J, with 11 bases between the two ends. The CDR3 totals 15 residues. The germline V gene encodes CDR1 LNHNV and CDR2 YYDKDF (reference sequence). In DNA form, the CDR3 reads TGTGCCACCAGCCGCGGGGGGAATAGCAATCAGCCCCAGCATTTT. This codes for CATSRGGNSNQPQHF. The entire variable domain, with the rest obtained from reference TRBV15 and TRBJ1-5, is as follows: DAMVIQNPRYQVTQFGKPVTLSCSQTLNHNVMYWYQQKSSQAPKLLFHYYDKDFNNEADTPDNFQSRRPNTSFCFLDIRSPGLGDTAMYLCATSRGGNSNQPQHFGDGTRLSIL.

The chain combines TRBV19 with TRBJ1-2; D possibly corresponds to TRBD1 (6 bases). With 7 bases removed from V and 5 bases from J, the gap between germline ends came to 11 bases. CDR1 is LNHDA, CDR2 SQIVND, per germline (reference sequence). This CDR3 spans 12 amino acids. This CDR3 reads CASTHRAYGYTF. The CDR3 nucleotides are TGTGCCAGTACACACAGGGCATATGGCTACACCTTC.

The rearrangement joins TRBV5-1 to TRBJ2-5; 8 bases match TRBD1. CDR1 SGHRS and CDR2 YFSETQ come from the germline V gene. The CDR3 consists of 14 residues. The V and J ends lost 4 bases and 5 bases, in that order; junction bases with no gene match: 7. The chain's CDR3 is CASSPTGAGETQYF. CDR3 nucleotide sequence: TGCGCCAGCAGCCCGACAGGGGCAGGGGAGACCCAGTACTTC.

This rearrangement joins TRBV11-2 to TRBJ1-1; 7 nucleotides match TRBD1. Per germline, CDR1 SGHAT and CDR2 FQNNGV. With V trimmed by 4 bases and J by 5 bases, 7 bases remained unmatched. The CDR3 spans 14 residues. The CDR3 loop is CASSSNRGTTEAFF. CDR3 nucleotides: TGTGCCAGCAGCTCGAACAGGGGTACGACTGAAGCTTTCTTT. The whole variable domain, filled in from reference TRBV11-2 and TRBJ1-1, reads EAGVAQSPRYKIIEKRQSVAFWCNPISGHATLYWYQQILGQGPKLLIQFQNNGVVDDSQLPKDRFSAERLKGVDSTLKIQPAKLEDSAVYLCASSSNRGTTEAFFGQGTRLTVV.

The chain is built from TRBV28 and TRBJ1-2; D is uncertain. Germline CDR1 and CDR2: MDHEN and SYDVKM. This CDR3 region has 13 residues. V was clipped by 5 bases and J by 7 bases, with 14 bases between them. The CDR3 protein is CASSPRGVSGYTF. In DNA, the CDR3 is TGTGCCAGCAGTCCCCGAGGCGTAAGTGGCTACACCTTC.

This chain's CDR3 is CASSDLGATTEAFF. The CDR3, as DNA: TGTGCCAGCAGTGATCTGGGGGCGACCACTGAAGCTTTCTTT. This rearrangement joins TRBV6-1 to TRBJ1-1; a weak D match, TRBD1 (6 bases). Trimming shortened V by 3 bases and J by 4 bases, and 12 bases separated the two germline ends. This CDR3 has 14 residues. Looked up from germline, CDR1 is MNHNS and CDR2 is SASEGT.

The CDR3 loop reads CASRPTSGGPDTQYF. The CDR3 DNA reads TGTGCCAGCAGGCCAACTAGCGGGGGCCCGGATACGCAGTATTTT. The genes are TRBV3-1 (or the pseudogene TRBV3-2) and TRBJ2-3, with 11 bases identical to TRBD2. Germline CDR1 reads LGHDT; CDR2 reads YNNKEL (reference sequence). This CDR3 is built from 15 residues. The V and J ends lost 6 bases and 6 bases, in that order; junction bases with no gene match: 8.

This chain uses TRBV6-6 with TRBJ1-4, with 8 bases aligning to TRBD1. CDR1 and CDR2 from the germline V gene are MNHNY and SVGAGI (reference sequence). The ends lost 2 bases at V and 3 bases at J; junction bases unmatched: 5. The CDR3 extends over 16 amino acids. The CDR3 DNA reads as TGTGCCAGCAGTTACCAGGGGGCGGCAGCTAATGAAAAACTGTTTTTT. This codes for CASSYQGAAANEKLFF.

CDR3 sequence: CASSMERGTSNEKLFF. CDR3 nucleotide sequence: TGTGCCAGCAGCATGGAACGCGGGACGTCAAATGAAAAACTGTTTTTT. The chain employs TRBV21-1 and TRBJ1-4. TRBV21-1 is reported as a pseudogene. The CDR3 length is 16 residues.

The chain carries TRBV29-1 and TRBJ1-1; 9 nucleotides agree with TRBD1. Germline CDR1 SQVTM, CDR2 ANQGSEA. The CDR3 is 12 amino acids. For the CDR3, the DNA is TGCACCGCCACAGGGGGCATCCACAAAGCTTTCTTT. Protein: CTATGGIHKAFF.

DNA for the CDR3: TGTGCCAGCAGCTTAGTATGGTCGGACACTGAAGCTTTCTTT. This sequence encodes CASSLVWSDTEAFF. This chain connects TRBV11-3 to TRBJ1-1; D gene ambiguous. V lost 1 base and J 3 bases, leaving 9 bases between the germline ends. CDR1 is SGHNT and CDR2 is YENEEA in the germline V gene. The CDR3 covers 14 residues.

The chain couples TRBV5-6 to TRBJ2-5; a weak D match, TRBD2 (7 bases). Germline V CDR1 and CDR2: SGHDT, YYEEEE. V lost 6 bases and J lost 5, with 17 bases in between. The CDR3 loop spans 14 amino acids. CDR3 region: CASTLGRGQETQYF. Here the CDR3 DNA reads TGTGCCAGCACCCTTGGGCGGGGGCAGGAGACCCAGTACTTC.

The V call is TRBV18, the J call TRBJ1-2; D is undetermined. V lost 6 bases and J 2 bases, leaving 13 bases between the germline ends. Germline-derived CDR1 and CDR2 are KGHSH and LQKENI. The CDR3 length is 14 residues. CDR3 sequence reads: CASSTGGGNYGYTF. The CDR3 DNA sequence: TGTGCCAGCTCCACCGGAGGAGGAAACTATGGCTACACCTTC.

This sequence joins TRBV3-1 (or the pseudogene TRBV3-2) and TRBJ1-5; possibly TRBD1 for D (5 bases). Germline CDR1 LGHDT, CDR2 YNNKEL (reference sequence). The CDR3 sequence is 14 residues long. V dropped 3 bases and J dropped 5 bases, with 11 bases sitting between them. This CDR3 is CASSQGTLDQPQHF. CDR3 in DNA: TGTGCCAGCAGCCAGGGGACTTTGGATCAGCCCCAGCATTTT.

This clone was seen only once. The genes are TRBV9 and TRBJ1-6, with TRBD1 matching over 7 bases. The CDR3 spans 15 residues. V was pared by 0 bases and J by 9 bases, with 6 bases of the junction left unmatched. The germline CDR1 and CDR2 sequences are SGDLS and YYNGEE. This chain's CDR3 is CASSVEGDRASPLHF. As DNA, the CDR3 is TGTGCCAGCAGCGTAGAGGGGGACAGAGCTTCACCCCTCCACTTT. Full variable domain (remainder filled in from reference TRBV9 and TRBJ1-6): DSGVTQTPKHLITATGQRVTLRCSPRSGDLSVYWYQQSLDQGLQFLIQYYNGEERAKGNILERFSAQQFPDLHSELNLSSLELGDSALYFCASSVEGDRASPLHFGNGTRLTVT.